The 21 T cell receptor beta chains given below trace back to one sample, sequenced in a study of shared clonotypes between healthy human individuals. Assay used: immunoSEQ multiplex PCR; TCRdb lists only in-frame clones, some missing. The sample comprises some 530,000 clones, 81% of which are singletons, and more than 9.5% rests with the top ten. Sequencing was performed on PBMCs. The receptors originated from a woman between 40 and 50 years old in good health. Some clones in this sample may be carry-over from other donors' samples.

Notes on this clone: This may be a read error, as it is one base from a much larger clone. J is TRBJ2-1 and V is TRBV7-2; TRBD2 might be the D (5 bases). The germline V gene encodes CDR1 SGHTA and CDR2 FQGNSA. The CDR3 totals 13 residues. The CDR3 reads CARSLETTRNSFF. For the CDR3, the DNA is TGTGCCAGAAGCTTAGAGACTACCCGCAATTCGTTCTTC. Drawing the rest from reference TRBV7-2 and TRBJ2-1, the complete variable domain is GAGVSQSPSNKVTEKGKDVELRCDPISGHTALYWYRQSLGQGLEFLIYFQGNSAPDKSGLPSDRFSAERTGGSVSTLTIQRTQQEDSAVYLCARSLETTRNSFFGPGTRLTVL.

This rearrangement joins TRBV10-3 to TRBJ2-7; 14 bases are a match to TRBD2. The V gene end was trimmed by 4 bases and the J gene end by 2 bases; junction bases not matched to a gene: 13. Germline CDR1 reads ENHRY; CDR2 reads SYGVKD. The CDR3 runs to 19 residues. CDR3 sequence reads: CAISVSGTSGSPRTYEQYF. The CDR3, as DNA: TGTGCCATCAGTGTATCCGGGACTAGCGGGAGTCCAAGGACCTACGAGCAGTACTTC.

This chain connects TRBV11-2 to TRBJ2-3; 7 bases agree with TRBD1. Germline loops: CDR1 SGHAT, CDR2 FQNNGV. V shed 5 bases, J shed 4 bases, and the junction held 12 bases outside the gene matches. The CDR3 covers 16 residues. CDR3 protein: CASSPEQGKVADTQYF. The CDR3, as DNA: TGTGCCAGCAGCCCGGAACAGGGGAAGGTCGCAGATACGCAGTATTTT.

This clone appeared a single time. The chain has TRBV4-2 and TRBJ2-1; tentatively, D is TRBD2 (6 bases). V was shortened by 2 bases and J by 5 bases, with 10 bases between the two germline ends. The CDR3 has 14 residues. From germline, CDR1 is LGHNA and CDR2 YNFKEQ. The CDR3 bases are TGTGCCAGCAGCCAAACTAGCTTAAACAATGAGCAGTTCTTC. Translated, it gives CASSQTSLNNEQFF.

The V gene is TRBV5-4, the J gene TRBJ2-1, with 11 bases matching TRBD2. J gave up 5 bases and V 5 bases, and 6 bases lay outside the gene matches. This CDR3 spans 15 amino acids. CDR1 is SGHNT and CDR2 is YYREEE in the germline V gene (reference sequence). CDR3 in amino acids: CASSLSGRANNEQFF. CDR3 sequence (DNA): TGTGCCAGCAGTCTTAGCGGGAGGGCCAACAATGAGCAGTTCTTC.

As concerns this clone: A far more abundant clone sits one base away, making this likely a read error. CDR3 bases: TGTGCCAGCAGGCCCCCTCTACAGGGCGGAGACAAGGGGCAGTATTTT. Translated, it gives CASRPPLQGGDKGQYF. The chain carries TRBV7-9 and TRBJ2-3, with D perhaps TRBD1 (6 bases). Per germline, CDR1 SEHNR and CDR2 FQNEAQ (reference sequence). Trimming pared 6 bases from V and 11 bases from J, leaving 27 bases between. This CDR3 spans 16 amino acids.

The chain employs TRBV7-9 and TRBJ2-1; D possibly corresponds to TRBD1 (5 bases). Looked up from germline, CDR1 is SEHNR and CDR2 is FQNEAQ (reference sequence). V was clipped by 6 bases and J by 9 bases, with 18 bases between them. The CDR3 runs to 14 residues. CDR3 sequence (DNA): TGTGCCAGCAGGTCGGTAGGGGCGATAGGTGAGCAGTTCTTC. Translated, it gives CASRSVGAIGEQFF.

The chain recombines TRBV13 with TRBJ2-7; D gene unclear. The ends were cut back, 2 bases at V and 9 bases at J, with 20 bases in the middle. This CDR3 region has 15 residues. Germline loops: CDR1 PRHDT, CDR2 FYEKMQ (reference sequence). The CDR3: CASSLSTKTYEVQYF. In nucleotides, the CDR3 is TGTGCCAGCAGCTTATCGACAAAAACCTACGAAGTGCAGTACTTC.

This clone was detected once. This likely stems from a read error, as it lies one base from a far larger clone. The identical CDR3 is also encoded by other nucleotide sequences in the sample. The V and J genes are TRBV28 and TRBJ2-7; D not resolved. Germline V gene data show CDR1 as MDHEN and CDR2 as SYDVKM. The germline V and J ends were trimmed by 0 bases and 6 bases, with 12 bases remaining between them. This CDR3 spans 14 amino acids. The CDR3: CASSLCSTGCEQYF. In nucleotides, the CDR3 is TGTGCCAGCAGTTTATGCTCTACCGGATGCGAGCAGTACTTC.

The chain is built from TRBV2 and TRBJ2-5; 7 bases are a match to TRBD1. Per the germline V gene, CDR1 is SNHLY and CDR2 is FYNNEI. Trimming took 7 bases from V and 5 from J; bases not matched to a gene: 7. The CDR3 runs to 13 residues. In nucleotides, the CDR3 is TGTGCCAGCAACAGGGGTGGGGTGGAGACCCAGTACTTC. It is translated as CASNRGGVETQYF.

The rearrangement links TRBV6-1 to TRBJ2-7, with no clear D. V was shortened by 6 bases and J by 4 bases, with 7 bases between the two germline ends. CDR3 size: 11 residues. Germline loops: CDR1 MNHNS, CDR2 SASEGT. DNA of the CDR3: TGTGCCAGCAGGGACCCTTACGAGCAGTACTTC. Translation: CASRDPYEQYF.

In regard to this clone: Given a far larger clone just one base away, this is likely a sequencing read error. The sample contains more than one DNA sequence encoding this CDR3. The chain carries TRBV4-1 and TRBJ2-5; tentative D call: TRBD2 (6 bases). V was clipped by 3 bases and J by 11 bases, with 28 bases between them. The germline V gene encodes CDR1 MGHRA and CDR2 YSYEKL. The length of the CDR3 is 17 residues. CDR3 DNA: TGCGCCAGCAGCCAGGGAGTCGTCGGGGGACGCTCCTATGAGCAGTACTTC. It specifies CASSQGVVGGRSYEQYF.

As concerns this clone: A far larger clone is off by one base, so a read error is likely. The chain links TRBV10-2 to TRBJ2-2; a possible D gene is TRBD2 (5 bases). Per the germline V gene, CDR1 is WSHSY and CDR2 is SAAADI. There are 16 residues in the CDR3. The CDR3 DNA reads TGCGCCAGCAGTGGATCCCGGCAGATGAACACCGGGGAGCTGGTTTTT. Its translation is CASSGSRQMNTGELVF.

To note about this clone: This sample includes further DNA sequences coding for the same CDR3. The V call is TRBV7-9, the J call TRBJ2-7, with D unresolved. Germline CDR1 is SEHNR and CDR2 is FQNEAQ (reference sequence). This CDR3 has 11 amino acids. V dropped 4 bases and J dropped 4 bases, with 5 bases sitting between them. The CDR3 coding sequence is TGTGCCAGCAGCTCCAATTACGAGCAGTACTTC. This sequence encodes CASSSNYEQYF.

The V gene is TRBV10-2, the J gene TRBJ2-5, with D maybe TRBD1 (5 bases). V gave up 8 bases and J gave up 1 base, with 8 bases separating them. Germline loops: CDR1 WSHSY, CDR2 SAAADI. This CDR3 contains 12 residues. The CDR3 region is CASGATQETQYF. CDR3 nucleotides: TGCGCCAGCGGGGCTACCCAAGAGACCCAGTACTTC.

Details on this clone: It is likely a read error: a sequence one base away is far more abundant. The identical CDR3 is also encoded by other nucleotide sequences in the sample. The chain uses TRBV30 and TRBJ2-2; D not resolved. The CDR3 extends over 15 amino acids. In germline, CDR1 is GTSNPN, CDR2 SVGIG (reference sequence). The CDR3 bases are TGTGCCTGGAGTCTAGGTCGAGTTGACACAGGGGAGCTGTTTTTT. This gives the protein CAWSLGRVDTGELFF.

The J gene is TRBJ2-1, the V gene TRBV19, with 11 bases that match TRBD2. V lost 1 base and J lost 10; bases outside the gene matches: 6. The length of the CDR3 is 15 residues. Germline CDR1 LNHDA, CDR2 SQIVND (reference sequence). CDR3 sequence: CASSIVLAGAREQFF. CDR3 nucleotides: TGTGCCAGTAGTATAGTACTAGCGGGAGCTAGGGAGCAGTTCTTC. The full variable domain, its missing parts supplied by reference TRBV19 and TRBJ2-1, is DGGITQSPKYLFRKEGQNVTLSCEQNLNHDAMYWYRQDPGQGLRLIYYSQIVNDFQKGDIAEGYSVSREKKESFPLTVTSAQKNPTAFYLCASSIVLAGAREQFFGPGTRLTVL.

The J gene is TRBJ2-7, the V gene TRBV5-1, with TRBD2 matching over 8 bases. The CDR3 consists of 15 residues. In germline, CDR1 is SGHRS, CDR2 YFSETQ. The V segment lost 0 bases and the J segment 6 bases; nucleotides outside the gene matches: 8. CDR3: CASSLEGTSLGEQYF. CDR3 DNA sequence: TGCGCCAGCAGCTTGGAGGGGACTAGTTTGGGCGAGCAGTACTTC.

The chain couples TRBV7-9 to TRBJ2-5, with unresolved D. Trimming cost V 1 base and J 4 bases, with 7 bases left between them. The CDR3 loop spans 13 amino acids. Germline CDR1 and CDR2: SEHNR and FQNEAQ (reference sequence). The CDR3 reads CASSLGHRETQYF. Here the CDR3 DNA reads TGTGCCAGCAGCTTAGGGCATCGAGAGACCCAGTACTTC.

This chain uses TRBV9 with TRBJ2-7, with 9 nucleotides matching TRBD2. The CDR3 totals 14 residues. J lost 5 bases, V lost 3 bases, and 6 bases had no gene match. Germline V gives CDR1 SGDLS, CDR2 YYNGEE. As DNA, the CDR3 is TGTGCCAGCAGCGGGGGCGGGAGGGCCCACGAGCAGTACTTC. This gives the protein CASSGGGRAHEQYF.

Points on this clone: A far larger clone differs by one base, so this is likely a read error. The rearrangement uses TRBV2 and TRBJ2-5; D gene unclear. The CDR3 has 14 residues. V lost 4 bases, J lost 2 bases, and 11 bases lay in between. Germline V CDR1 and CDR2: SNHLY, FYNNEI. The CDR3 reads CASSGLDVQETQYF. The DNA for the CDR3 is TGTGCCAGCAGTGGATTGGACGTGCAAGAGACCCAGTACTTC. The full variable domain, its missing parts supplied by reference TRBV2 and TRBJ2-5, is EPEVTQTPSHQVTQMGQEVILRCVPISNHLYFYWYRQILGQKVEFLVSFYNNEISEKSEIFDDQFSVERPDGSNFTLKIRSTKLEDSAMYFCASSGLDVQETQYFGPGTRLLVL.